This passage covers 10 T cell receptor beta chains from one sample sequenced in a study of blood T cell repertoires in COVID-19. Sequencing used immunoSEQ multiplex PCR; TCRdb keeps in-frame clones, though not all of them. The table lists just over 300,000 clones, 85% to 90% of them singletons. Material: PBMCs or T cells enriched from blood (not recorded which). The origin of the receptors is a young man who had recovered from COVID-19.

The chain employs TRBV21-1 and TRBJ1-6; TRBD1, the D gene given by the table, was not confirmed from the DNA. TRBV21-1 is marked as a pseudogene. The CDR3 consists of 17 residues. The CDR3 DNA is TGTGCCAGCAGCAAAGGAGGGACAGGGGAGGGTAGTTCACCCCTCCACTTT. This encodes CASSKGGTGEGSSPLHF.

This chain joins TRBV4-1 and TRBJ1-5, with TRBD1 as a possible D gene (5 bases). This CDR3 spans 13 amino acids. Trimming cost V 4 bases and J 8 bases, with 12 bases left between them. Germline assignment: CDR1 MGHRA and CDR2 YSYEKL. The CDR3 spells CASSLPGGEPQHF. The CDR3 DNA reads TGCGCCAGCAGCCTACCGGGAGGGGAGCCCCAGCATTTT.

This sequence joins TRBV30 and TRBJ2-3, with 8 nucleotides matching TRBD2. The CDR3 has 14 amino acids. After removal of 1 base from V and 3 bases from J, the junction contained 3 bases not matched to a gene. CDR1 is GTSNPN and CDR2 is SVGIG in the germline V gene (reference sequence). CDR3 loop: CAWSGLAGTDTQYF. The DNA of the CDR3 is TGTGCCTGGAGTGGGCTAGCGGGTACAGATACGCAGTATTTT. Together with reference TRBV30 and TRBJ2-3, the CDR3 gives the full variable domain: SQTIHQWPATLVQPVGSPLSLECTVEGTSNPNLYWYRQAAGRGLQLLFYSVGIGQISSEVPQNLSASRPQDRQFILSSKKLLLSDSGFYLCAWSGLAGTDTQYFGPGTRLTVL.

This chain joins TRBV11-2 and TRBJ1-1; perhaps TRBD1 as D (6 bases). V gave up 5 bases and J gave up 4 bases, with 14 bases separating them. Germline V gene data show CDR1 as SGHAT and CDR2 as FQNNGV. The CDR3 consists of 14 residues. DNA for the CDR3: TGTGCCAGCAGCCTCAGGGGTGGGGGCACTGAAGCTTTCTTT. Translation: CASSLRGGGTEAFF.

The chain joins TRBV7-9 to TRBJ2-1; tentative D call: TRBD2 (6 bases). V was clipped by 5 bases and J by 7 bases, with 21 bases between them. Germline V gives CDR1 SEHNR, CDR2 FQNEAQ (reference sequence). The CDR3 length is 16 residues. CDR3 DNA: TGTGCCAGCAGCCCGCTAGGAGGGAGGATAGGGAATGAGCAGTTCTTC. Translating gives CASSPLGGRIGNEQFF.

The chain is built from TRBV24-1 and TRBJ2-7; 7 bases fit TRBD1. CDR1 and CDR2 (germline): KGHDR, SFDVKD. With V trimmed by 7 bases and J by 5 bases, 7 bases remained unmatched. The CDR3 covers 13 residues. The CDR3 region is CATSPDRTDEQYF. The DNA of the CDR3 is TGTGCCACCAGCCCGGACAGGACTGACGAGCAGTACTTC.

The gene calls are TRBV7-2 and TRBJ2-1; D is perhaps TRBD2 (5 bases). Germline V gene data show CDR1 as SGHTA and CDR2 as FQGNSA. V dropped 5 bases and J dropped 10 bases, with 9 bases sitting between them. The CDR3 has 11 residues. CDR3 sequence: CASSSGLEQFF. The CDR3 nucleotides read TGTGCCAGCAGCAGCGGCCTAGAGCAGTTCTTC.

The CDR3 spells CASSEVRQGRVEQYF. In nucleotides, the CDR3 is TGTGCCAGCAGTGAAGTCCGCCAGGGGAGGGTCGAGCAGTACTTC. The chain uses TRBV6-1 and TRBJ2-7; a possible D gene is TRBD2 (7 bases). Germline V lookup: CDR1 MNHNS, CDR2 SASEGT. Trimming left V 1 base short and J 6 bases short, with 16 bases between. This CDR3 region has 15 residues.

The V gene is TRBV20-1, the J gene TRBJ2-1; 10 nucleotides line up with TRBD2. CDR1 is DFQATT and CDR2 is SNEGSKA in the germline V gene (reference sequence). The CDR3 is made up of 16 amino acids. The V gene end was trimmed by 3 bases and the J gene end by 0 bases; junction bases not matched to a gene: 5. The CDR3 spells CSASLASGSSYNEQFF. CDR3 in DNA: TGCAGTGCTAGTCTGGCTAGCGGGAGCTCCTACAATGAGCAGTTCTTC.

The chain employs TRBV27 and TRBJ2-7, with TRBD2 as a possible D gene (5 bases). The germline V and J ends were trimmed by 3 bases and 2 bases, with 17 bases remaining between them. The CDR3 length is 16 residues. Germline CDR1 is MNHEY and CDR2 is SMNVEV (reference sequence). The CDR3 DNA reads TGTGCCAGCAGTTTTGTTTCTTCGGGGTACGCCTACGAGCAGTACTTC. Its protein product is CASSFVSSGYAYEQYF.